This is a list of T cell receptor beta chains from one sample in a study of beta chain features in type 1 diabetes. Sequencing was performed with immunoSEQ multiplex PCR; in TCRdb, only in-frame clones are kept and a portion is missing. This table holds about 320,000 clones, 12% to 15% found once. Material: central memory CD4+ T cells from blood. The receptors were gathered from a man aged 30 to 39 in good health. Each CDR3 is given with its conserved first and last residue. Each record gives: D gene, J gene, clone size, V gene, CDR3 protein, CDR3 DNA. The D gene is left open where the match is weak. The size field is filled for only some rows; it gives once, few, many or a size class.

d_call: -
j_call: TRBJ2-5
clone_size: -
v_call: TRBV11-2
cdr3_aa: CASSPYRGGGTQYF
cdr3_nt: TGTGCCAGCAGCCCCTACAGGGGCGGGGGGACCCAGTACTTC

d_call: -
j_call: TRBJ1-3
clone_size: few
v_call: TRBV2
cdr3_aa: CASRETAGLGNTIYF
cdr3_nt: TGTGCCAGCAGAGAGACAGCGGGTCTTGGAAACACCATATATTTT

d_call: TRBD1
j_call: TRBJ2-3
clone_size: few
v_call: TRBV5-1
cdr3_aa: CASSLATGALGTDTQYF
cdr3_nt: TGCGCCAGCAGCTTGGCTACAGGGGCCCTTGGCACAGATACGCAGTATTTT

d_call: -
j_call: TRBJ1-1
clone_size: -
v_call: TRBV4-2
cdr3_aa: CASSQGTALDEAFF
cdr3_nt: TGTGCCAGCAGCCAAGGTACAGCCTTAGATGAAGCTTTCTTT

d_call: TRBD2
j_call: TRBJ2-3
clone_size: -
v_call: TRBV11-2
cdr3_aa: CASSLGGRASSTQYF
cdr3_nt: TGTGCCAGCAGCTTAGGCGGGAGGGCCTCAAGTACGCAGTATTTT

d_call: TRBD2
j_call: TRBJ2-1
clone_size: few
v_call: TRBV5-1
cdr3_aa: CASSLEAGAYNEQFF
cdr3_nt: TGCGCCAGCAGCTTGGAAGCGGGGGCCTACAATGAGCAGTTCTTC

d_call: -
j_call: TRBJ1-5
clone_size: few
v_call: TRBV19
cdr3_aa: CASSIKSQTYNQPQHF
cdr3_nt: TGTGCCAGTAGTATCAAGTCCCAGACATACAATCAGCCCCAGCATTTT

d_call: TRBD1
j_call: TRBJ1-2
clone_size: -
v_call: TRBV5-4
cdr3_aa: CASSLQGVDYGYTF
cdr3_nt: TGTGCCAGCAGCTTACAGGGGGTAGACTATGGCTACACCTTC

d_call: -
j_call: TRBJ2-1
clone_size: few
v_call: TRBV6-5
cdr3_aa: CASSYREQFF
cdr3_nt: TGTGCCAGCAGTTATAGGGAGCAGTTCTTC

d_call: -
j_call: TRBJ2-1
clone_size: few
v_call: TRBV27
cdr3_aa: CASSASGGRGEQFF
cdr3_nt: TGTGCCAGCAGTGCCTCCGGGGGGCGTGGTGAGCAGTTCTTC

d_call: TRBD1
j_call: TRBJ1-5
clone_size: once
v_call: TRBV5-5
cdr3_aa: CASSRGQGTLNQPQHF
cdr3_nt: TGTGCCAGCAGTAGGGGACAGGGTACCCTCAATCAGCCCCAGCATTTT

d_call: -
j_call: TRBJ2-3
clone_size: few
v_call: TRBV7-2
cdr3_aa: CASSLGLQGTQYF
cdr3_nt: TGTGCCAGCAGCTTAGGACTCCAGGGTACGCAGTATTTT

d_call: -
j_call: TRBJ1-1
clone_size: -
v_call: TRBV7-8
cdr3_aa: CASSRGREPEAFF
cdr3_nt: TGTGCCAGCAGCCGAGGAAGGGAGCCTGAAGCTTTCTTT

d_call: -
j_call: TRBJ2-3
clone_size: few
v_call: TRBV5-1
cdr3_aa: CASSSWASTDTQYF
cdr3_nt: TGCGCCAGCAGCTCATGGGCTAGCACAGATACGCAGTATTTT

d_call: -
j_call: TRBJ1-5
clone_size: few
v_call: TRBV5-1
cdr3_aa: CASKRRSNQPQHF
cdr3_nt: TGCGCCAGCAAAAGACGGAGCAATCAGCCCCAGCATTTT

d_call: -
j_call: TRBJ2-7
clone_size: -
v_call: TRBV29-1
cdr3_aa: CSVVSGPVYEQYF
cdr3_nt: TGCAGCGTTGTGTCGGGGCCTGTTTACGAGCAGTACTTC

d_call: -
j_call: TRBJ2-3
clone_size: few
v_call: TRBV5-1
cdr3_aa: CASSLGGTSTDTQYF
cdr3_nt: TGCGCCAGCAGCTTGGGCGGCACTAGCACAGATACGCAGTATTTT

d_call: -
j_call: TRBJ1-2
clone_size: few
v_call: TRBV27
cdr3_aa: CASSPLQGRNGYTF
cdr3_nt: TGTGCCAGCAGCCCTCTACAGGGTCGCAATGGCTACACCTTC

d_call: TRBD1
j_call: TRBJ1-6
clone_size: -
v_call: TRBV14
cdr3_aa: CASSQVTGGSSPLHF
cdr3_nt: TGTGCCAGCAGCCAAGTAACAGGGGGAAGTTCACCCCTCCACTTT

d_call: -
j_call: TRBJ2-2
clone_size: many
v_call: TRBV18
cdr3_aa: CASSTERRGELFF
cdr3_nt: TGTGCCAGCTCAACAGAACGTCGTGGGGAGCTGTTTTTT

d_call: -
j_call: TRBJ1-4
clone_size: -
v_call: TRBV7-9
cdr3_aa: CASSQDGTNEKLFF
cdr3_nt: TGTGCCAGCAGCCAAGATGGTACTAATGAAAAACTGTTTTTT

d_call: -
j_call: TRBJ1-1
clone_size: few
v_call: TRBV7-9
cdr3_aa: CASSLAGLTGTEAFF
cdr3_nt: TGTGCCAGCAGCTTGGCGGGCCTAACGGGCACTGAAGCTTTCTTT

d_call: TRBD1
j_call: TRBJ2-4
clone_size: few
v_call: TRBV11-3
cdr3_aa: CASSPTGQLKNIQYF
cdr3_nt: TGTGCCAGCAGCCCGACGGGACAGCTAAAAAACATTCAGTACTTC

d_call: -
j_call: TRBJ1-1
clone_size: -
v_call: TRBV15
cdr3_aa: CATSLPKQHLNTEAFF
cdr3_nt: TGTGCCACCAGCCTACCGAAGCAGCACTTGAACACTGAAGCTTTCTTT

d_call: -
j_call: TRBJ1-5
clone_size: -
v_call: TRBV6-5
cdr3_aa: CASSLTGGSNQPQHF
cdr3_nt: TGTGCCAGCAGCCTGACAGGAGGTAGCAATCAGCCCCAGCATTTT

d_call: -
j_call: TRBJ1-2
clone_size: few
v_call: TRBV27
cdr3_aa: CASSLSQTGLSGYTF
cdr3_nt: TGTGCCAGCAGTTTATCGCAGACAGGTCTGTCTGGCTACACCTTC

d_call: -
j_call: TRBJ2-6
clone_size: few
v_call: TRBV7-9
cdr3_aa: CASSLAPASGANVLTF
cdr3_nt: TGTGCCAGCAGCTTAGCACCAGCCTCTGGGGCCAACGTCCTGACTTTC

d_call: -
j_call: TRBJ2-1
clone_size: few
v_call: TRBV4-3
cdr3_aa: CASSQESMSGYNEQFF
cdr3_nt: TGCGCCAGCAGCCAAGAGTCGATGTCGGGCTACAATGAGCAGTTCTTC

d_call: -
j_call: TRBJ1-2
clone_size: few
v_call: TRBV7-2
cdr3_aa: CASSYGQGFMRGYTF
cdr3_nt: TGTGCCAGCAGCTACGGACAAGGCTTTATGCGGGGCTACACCTTC

d_call: -
j_call: TRBJ2-6
clone_size: -
v_call: TRBV5-4
cdr3_aa: CASSLGQISSGANVLTF
cdr3_nt: TGTGCCAGCAGCTTGGGCCAGATCAGCTCTGGGGCCAACGTCCTGACTTTC

d_call: -
j_call: TRBJ2-1
clone_size: -
v_call: TRBV5-1
cdr3_aa: CASSLAGLAYNEQFF
cdr3_nt: TGCGCCAGCAGCTTGGCCGGGTTAGCCTACAATGAGCAGTTCTTC

d_call: -
j_call: TRBJ2-1
clone_size: few
v_call: TRBV10-1
cdr3_aa: CASTKAFSGEQFF
cdr3_nt: TGCGCCAGCACGAAGGCCTTCAGCGGTGAGCAGTTCTTC

d_call: TRBD2
j_call: TRBJ2-3
clone_size: -
v_call: TRBV11-2
cdr3_aa: CASSRLAGGLEYF
cdr3_nt: TGTGCCAGCAGCCGACTAGCGGGGGGGCTGGAGTATTTT

d_call: TRBD1
j_call: TRBJ2-5
clone_size: few
v_call: TRBV7-3
cdr3_aa: CASSLGQGYQETQYF
cdr3_nt: TGTGCCAGCAGCTTAGGACAGGGGTACCAAGAGACCCAGTACTTC

d_call: TRBD1
j_call: TRBJ2-2
clone_size: few
v_call: TRBV7-2
cdr3_aa: CASSFRGRTGELFF
cdr3_nt: TGTGCCAGCAGCTTCAGGGGGCGCACCGGGGAGCTGTTTTTT

d_call: -
j_call: TRBJ2-2
clone_size: few
v_call: TRBV18
cdr3_aa: CASSPRGSGNTGELFF
cdr3_nt: TGTGCCAGCTCACCACGGGGATCGGGAAACACCGGGGAGCTGTTTTTT